Listed here are 30 T cell receptor beta chains from one sample, sequenced in a study of blood T cell repertoires in COVID-19. Generated by immunoSEQ multiplex PCR, the TCRdb table keeps only in-frame clones and is missing some. The sample has some 110,000 clones; more than 60% are singletons. The sample consisted of peripheral blood. The receptor source for this set is a man aged 50-60 years with acute or convalescent COVID-19.

V usage is TRBV19 and J usage is TRBJ1-2; maybe TRBD1 (5 bases). The V end was cut by 4 bases, the J end by 6 bases, with 9 bases between. The CDR3 has 12 amino acids. In germline, CDR1 is LNHDA, CDR2 SQIVND (reference sequence). The CDR3 DNA reads as TGTGCCAGTAGTACGGGGGGGGATGGCTACACCTTC. Translated, it gives CASSTGGDGYTF. Complete variable domain (other parts from reference TRBV19 and TRBJ1-2): DGGITQSPKYLFRKEGQNVTLSCEQNLNHDAMYWYRQDPGQGLRLIYYSQIVNDFQKGDIAEGYSVSREKKESFPLTVTSAQKNPTAFYLCASSTGGDGYTFGSGTRLTVV.

The chain joins TRBV21-1 to TRBJ2-4; the D call in the table, TRBD1, was not verified against the DNA. TRBV21-1 constitutes a pseudogene. The CDR3 has 15 residues. Written as DNA, the CDR3 is TGTGCCAGCAGTCCTAACAGGGTGGCCAAAAACATTCAGTACTTC. Translating it yields CASSPNRVAKNIQYF.

The chain joins TRBV6-1 to TRBJ1-5; D call uncertain. This CDR3 contains 13 residues. V was shortened by 2 bases and J by 1 base, with 3 bases between the two germline ends. Germline V gene data show CDR1 as MNHNS and CDR2 as SASEGT. The CDR3 DNA reads TGTGCCAGCAGTGAACGGAGCAATCAGCCCCAGCATTTT. Protein: CASSERSNQPQHF.

This clone has only a few counts. J is TRBJ1-4 and V is TRBV12-3 or TRBV12-4; TRBD1 is a possible D gene (5 bases). The V end was cut by 7 bases, the J end by 10 bases, with 10 bases between. This CDR3 has 11 amino acids. CDR3 bases: TGTGCCAGCACCTTCGACAGAAAACTGTTTTTT. Translating gives CASTFDRKLFF.

This chain uses TRBV24-1 with TRBJ1-5; 7 nucleotides align to TRBD1. This CDR3 has 16 residues. After removal of 3 bases from V and 0 bases from J, the junction contained 4 bases not matched to a gene. CDR1 KGHDR and CDR2 SFDVKD come from the germline V gene. In DNA, the CDR3 is TGTGCCACCAGTGATCGGGGACAGAGTAGCAATCAGCCCCAGCATTTT. Translation gives CATSDRGQSSNQPQHF.

The rearrangement uses TRBV4-1 and TRBJ1-4; D perhaps matches TRBD1 (5 bases). This CDR3 spans 16 amino acids. CDR1 MGHRA and CDR2 YSYEKL come from the germline V gene. The V gene lost 4 bases and the J gene lost 6 bases, with 18 bases spanning the gap. CDR3 coding DNA: TGCGCCAGCAGCCCCATTTTCGGGGGAGAGGATGAAAAACTGTTTTTT. It codes for CASSPIFGGEDEKLFF.

The V gene is TRBV6-5, the J gene TRBJ2-7; D is ambiguous. The CDR3 is 13 residues long. From germline, CDR1 is MNHEY and CDR2 SVGAGI. V shed 2 bases and J shed 4 bases, with 9 bases lying between them. CDR3 amino acids: CASSYLPEYEQYF. For the CDR3, the DNA is TGTGCCAGCAGTTACCTGCCAGAATACGAGCAGTACTTC.

This clone occurred a few times. This chain links TRBV2 with TRBJ1-2; TRBD1 aligns across 7 bases. The CDR3 spans 13 residues. Germline V CDR1 and CDR2: SNHLY, FYNNEI. The ends lost 6 bases at V and 2 bases at J; junction bases unmatched: 3. The CDR3 bases are TGTGCCAGCAGCCCGACAGGGAACTATGGCTACACCTTC. Translated, it gives CASSPTGNYGYTF.

The V and J genes are TRBV30 and TRBJ1-6; the D gene is possibly TRBD1 (5 bases). V lost 7 bases and J lost 10, with 14 bases in between. The length of the CDR3 is 12 residues. Germline CDR1 and CDR2: GTSNPN and SVGIG (reference sequence). CDR3 nucleotide sequence: TGTGCCTCGGACAATAGCAACTCACCCCTCCACTTT. Translated, it gives CASDNSNSPLHF.

V and J are TRBV11-3 and TRBJ1-3, with D perhaps matching TRBD1 (6 bases). Per germline, CDR1 SGHNT and CDR2 YENEEA. The CDR3 runs 15 residues. V lost 3 bases and J 2 bases, leaving 11 bases between the germline ends. CDR3 nucleotides: TGTGCCAGCAGCTTGGACAGTAACCCTGGAAACACCATATATTTT. As protein: CASSLDSNPGNTIYF.

The chain's CDR3 is CAISREQGFSEAFF. The CDR3, as DNA: TGTGCCATCAGCAGAGAACAGGGGTTCTCTGAAGCTTTCTTT. The rearrangement uses TRBV10-3 and TRBJ1-1, with 7 bases fitting TRBD1. J gave up 6 bases and V 6 bases, and 10 bases lay outside the gene matches. The CDR3 consists of 14 residues. Germline-derived CDR1 and CDR2 are ENHRY and SYGVKD.

CDR3 DNA sequence: TGTGCCAGTAGCCCGGGACAGCGCTATGGCTACACCTTC. It codes for CASSPGQRYGYTF. V and J are TRBV19 and TRBJ1-2, with 7 bases fitting TRBD1. The CDR3 loop spans 13 amino acids. V trimming: 6 bases; J trimming: 4 bases; junction bases outside the gene matches: 5. Germline V CDR1 and CDR2: LNHDA, SQIVND (reference sequence).

The rearrangement joins TRBV18 to TRBJ1-4; 7 bases map to TRBD1. J gave up 5 bases and V 2 bases, and 2 bases lay outside the gene matches. The CDR3 extends over 14 amino acids. CDR1 and CDR2 (germline): KGHSH, LQKENI. The DNA for the CDR3 is TGTGCCAGCTCACCAGGACAGGAGAATGAAAAACTGTTTTTT. Translation gives CASSPGQENEKLFF.

This clone showed up just once. The J gene is TRBJ2-1, the V gene TRBV27, with 13 nucleotides matching TRBD2. The CDR3 runs to 19 residues. The junction had 15 bases not matched to a gene; V was cut back by 6 bases and J by 4 bases. The germline V gene has CDR1 MNHEY and CDR2 SMNVEV (reference sequence). CDR3 amino acids: CASSNTNGGTSGKYNEQFF. The CDR3 coding sequence is TGTGCCAGCAGCAACACAAACGGGGGGACTAGCGGGAAATACAATGAGCAGTTCTTC.

The rearrangement uses TRBV27 and TRBJ2-1, with TRBD2 matching 8 bases. Trimming at V came to 2 bases and at J to 3 bases, leaving 6 bases not matched to a gene. CDR3 size: 16 residues. Germline V gives CDR1 MNHEY, CDR2 SMNVEV (reference sequence). CDR3 coding DNA: TGTGCCAGCAGTTTACCGCCCGGGGGGGGCTACAATGAGCAGTTCTTC. Its translation: CASSLPPGGGYNEQFF.

This clone has only a few counts. DNA of the CDR3: TGTGCCAGCAGCCCTCCCGGGACACCAGATGGCTACACCTTC. Protein: CASSPPGTPDGYTF. The rearrangement uses TRBV9 and TRBJ1-2, with D perhaps TRBD1 (6 bases). The CDR3 loop spans 14 amino acids. The V and J ends lost 4 bases and 6 bases respectively, with 16 bases between them. Germline loops: CDR1 SGDLS, CDR2 YYNGEE.

The count of this clone is one. V usage is TRBV5-1 and J usage is TRBJ2-7; 9 bases map to TRBD2. Germline CDR1 and CDR2: SGHRS and YFSETQ. The CDR3 runs 14 residues. V gave up 0 bases and J gave up 6 bases; unmatched junction bases: 4. The CDR3 here is CASSLVAGEGEQYF. The CDR3 DNA reads TGCGCCAGCAGCTTGGTAGCGGGGGAAGGCGAGCAGTACTTC.

The chain has TRBV9 and TRBJ2-3, with 10 bases matching TRBD2. CDR1 is SGDLS, CDR2 YYNGEE, per germline. Unmatched junction bases numbered 5, after V lost 3 bases and J lost 1 base. The CDR3 has 16 residues. CDR3 sequence: CASSELAGPGTDTQYF. CDR3 DNA sequence: TGTGCCAGCAGCGAACTAGCGGGACCTGGCACAGATACGCAGTATTTT.

The rearrangement links TRBV3-1 (or the pseudogene TRBV3-2) to TRBJ2-7; 8 nucleotides align to TRBD2. Germline loops: CDR1 LGHDT, CDR2 YNNKEL (reference sequence). CDR3 length: 15 amino acids. V shed 3 bases, J shed 3 bases, and the junction held 7 bases outside the gene matches. CDR3: CASSQGSGIGYEQYF. Here the CDR3 DNA reads TGTGCCAGCAGCCAGGGTAGCGGGATTGGCTACGAGCAGTACTTC.

The V gene is TRBV2, the J gene TRBJ1-1; unclear D gene. CDR1 is SNHLY and CDR2 is FYNNEI in the germline V gene. The CDR3 is 14 amino acids. The V end lost 4 bases, the J end lost 2 bases, and 11 bases lay between the germline ends. The CDR3 spells CASSAFGQNTEAFF. The CDR3 DNA sequence: TGTGCCAGCAGTGCTTTTGGGCAAAACACTGAAGCTTTCTTT.

The chain links TRBV9 to TRBJ2-5; TRBD2 is a possible D gene (7 bases). V dropped 0 bases and J dropped 2 bases, with 17 bases sitting between them. The CDR3 contains 17 residues. Germline CDR1 is SGDLS and CDR2 is YYNGEE. CDR3 nucleotides: TGTGCCAGCAGCGTAGGAAATAACGGGGGGCTTCAAGAGACCCAGTACTTC. It codes for CASSVGNNGGLQETQYF.

To note about this clone: In the same sample, other DNA sequences code for this CDR3. The chain combines TRBV19 with TRBJ2-4; 7 bases are a match to TRBD1. The CDR3 contains 14 residues. The V gene's germline CDR1 is LNHDA and CDR2 SQIVND (reference sequence). After removal of 4 bases from V and 4 bases from J, the junction contained 4 bases not matched to a gene. The CDR3 here is CASSNPGQKNIQYF. CDR3 nucleotide sequence: TGTGCCAGTAGTAATCCGGGACAGAAAAACATTCAGTACTTC.

The rearrangement links TRBV14 to TRBJ2-2; TRBD1 agrees at 7 bases. Germline V lookup: CDR1 SGHDN, CDR2 FVKESK. V shed 4 bases, J shed 7 bases, and the junction held 6 bases outside the gene matches. The length of the CDR3 is 14 residues. CDR3: CASSPDRAGGELFF. The CDR3 nucleotides are TGTGCCAGCAGCCCCGACAGGGCGGGCGGGGAGCTGTTTTTT.

The genes are TRBV10-3 and TRBJ2-3, with D possibly matching TRBD2 (5 bases). Trimming left V 5 bases short and J 2 bases short, with 17 bases between. Germline CDR1 ENHRY, CDR2 SYGVKD. The CDR3 contains 16 residues. The CDR3 DNA reads TGTGCCATCAGTCCCGGACTCACGTTTAACACAGATACGCAGTATTTT. Amino acids: CAISPGLTFNTDTQYF.

The count of this clone is one. The chain links TRBV9 to TRBJ1-1; TRBD1 might be the D (5 bases). The CDR3 totals 13 residues. Germline V CDR1 and CDR2: SGDLS, YYNGEE. V gave up 3 bases and J gave up 1 base, with 7 bases separating them. The CDR3 coding sequence is TGTGCCAGCAGCGCCACAGGGAACACTGAAGCTTTCTTT. Its protein is CASSATGNTEAFF.

CDR3 DNA sequence: TGTGCCAGCAGCTTGGGTGAAGCGGGGGTGGGTGAGACCCAGTACTTC. Its protein product is CASSLGEAGVGETQYF. The chain recombines TRBV5-4 with TRBJ2-5; 8 bases are shared with TRBD2. CDR1 SGHNT and CDR2 YYREEE come from the germline V gene (reference sequence). The trim removed 0 bases at V and 5 bases at J, leaving 9 bases unmatched. The CDR3 is made up of 16 amino acids.

The chain uses TRBV28 and TRBJ2-3; 14 bases align to TRBD2. The CDR3 is made up of 17 amino acids. The trim removed 5 bases at V and 5 bases at J, leaving 9 bases unmatched. Germline lookup yields CDR1 MDHEN and CDR2 SYDVKM. CDR3 residues: CASSHRLAGGPVDTQYF. The DNA for the CDR3 is TGTGCCAGCAGTCATAGACTAGCGGGAGGGCCAGTAGATACGCAGTATTTT.

This chain joins TRBV20-1 and TRBJ2-7; tentative D call: TRBD2 (6 bases). Germline values: CDR1 DFQATT, CDR2 SNEGSKA (reference sequence). The CDR3 spans 14 residues. V lost 3 bases to trimming and J lost 4 bases, with 16 bases between them. The CDR3 nucleotides are TGCAGTGCTAGTAACGACGGGAGTGCATACGAGCAGTACTTC. The encoded protein is CSASNDGSAYEQYF.

This chain links TRBV24-1 with TRBJ2-5; 14 positions agree with TRBD2. Trimming at V came to 5 bases and at J to 6 bases, leaving 7 bases not matched to a gene. CDR3 size: 16 residues. Germline V gene sequence: CDR1 KGHDR, CDR2 SFDVKD. This chain's CDR3 is CATSARTSGRLQTQYF. CDR3 sequence (DNA): TGTGCCACCAGTGCCCGGACTAGCGGGAGGCTGCAGACCCAGTACTTC.

The chain carries TRBV18 and TRBJ1-1; 7 bases align to TRBD1. Per the germline V gene, CDR1 is KGHSH and CDR2 is LQKENI. After removal of 3 bases from V and 2 bases from J, the junction contained 3 bases not matched to a gene. The CDR3 length is 14 residues. The CDR3 coding sequence is TGTGCCAGCTCACCGGACAGGACCAACACTGAAGCTTTCTTT. It yields the protein CASSPDRTNTEAFF.